This entry lists 12 T cell receptor beta chains sequenced from one sample in a study of control samples from healthy donors and cancer patients. Libraries were prepared by immunoSEQ multiplex PCR; TCRdb keeps only in-frame clonotypes and omits some of them. The sample contains approximately 170,000 clones, 93% of which appear only once. Specimen: blood. The receptor set was obtained from a woman in her sixties in good health.

CDR3 loop: CASSLPAGDSGGYTF. CDR3 nucleotide sequence: TGCGCCAGCAGCTTGCCGGCAGGGGATTCGGGTGGCTACACCTTC. This chain connects TRBV5-1 to TRBJ1-2; tentative D call: TRBD1 (6 bases). The CDR3 runs 15 residues. The germline V gene encodes CDR1 SGHRS and CDR2 YFSETQ. V lost 1 base to trimming and J lost 7 bases, with 17 bases between them.

The chain has TRBV5-6 and TRBJ2-2; D unresolved. The CDR3 has 14 residues. Trimming stripped 4 bases from V and 2 bases from J, with 9 bases between. Germline V CDR1 and CDR2: SGHDT, YYEEEE. The CDR3 coding sequence is TGTGCCAGCAGCCCCCTAGTTAACACCGGGGAGCTGTTTTTT. Encoded protein: CASSPLVNTGELFF.

The chain is built from TRBV2 and TRBJ1-5; D is ambiguous. V was cut by 6 bases and J by 6 bases, with 12 bases left in between. Germline loops: CDR1 SNHLY, CDR2 FYNNEI. The CDR3 is 13 amino acids. CDR3 residues: CASSVLKVQPQHF. The CDR3, as DNA: TGTGCCAGCAGCGTACTCAAGGTTCAGCCCCAGCATTTT.

The chain joins TRBV27 to TRBJ2-1; D ambiguous. Germline CDR1 and CDR2: MNHEY and SMNVEV (reference sequence). This CDR3 region has 16 residues. V lost 5 bases and J lost 0, with 14 bases in between. CDR3 loop: CASSPRQPISYNEQFF. The CDR3 region has the DNA TGTGCCAGCAGTCCCCGTCAGCCGATCTCCTACAATGAGCAGTTCTTC.

The gene calls are TRBV7-2 and TRBJ1-6; 7 bases align to TRBD1. The CDR3 is 16 residues long. V was clipped by 2 bases and J by 7 bases; unmatched bases: 8. Germline V gene lookup returns CDR1 SGHTA and CDR2 FQGNSA. CDR3 sequence reads: CASSLFRDSTNSPLHF. In DNA form, the CDR3 reads TGTGCCAGCAGCTTATTTCGGGACAGCACAAATTCACCCCTCCACTTT.

V usage is TRBV12-3 or TRBV12-4 and J usage is TRBJ1-1, with D uncertain. Trimming shortened V by 3 bases and J by 0 bases, and 5 bases separated the two germline ends. CDR3 length equals 13 residues. CDR3 region: CASSLNLNTEAFF. The CDR3 coding sequence is TGTGCCAGCAGTTTGAACCTGAACACTGAAGCTTTCTTT.

The CDR3 spells CASSKTSGANTGELFF. The CDR3 bases are TGTGCCAGCAGCAAGACTAGCGGGGCGAACACCGGGGAGCTGTTTTTT. The chain joins TRBV3-1 (or the pseudogene TRBV3-2) to TRBJ2-2; 11 nucleotides line up with TRBD2. This CDR3 is 16 amino acids long. The germline V gene encodes CDR1 LGHDT and CDR2 YNNKEL (reference sequence). V was pared by 5 bases and J by 0 bases, with 2 bases of the junction left unmatched.

The chain carries TRBV11-2 and TRBJ1-6, with a possible D match to TRBD1 (5 bases). The germline V and J ends were trimmed by 0 bases and 10 bases, with 16 bases remaining between them. The CDR3 spans 16 residues. Germline loops: CDR1 SGHAT, CDR2 FQNNGV. The CDR3 DNA reads as TGTGCCAGCAGCTTAGATCGAGGGGCGCAGGCCTCACCCCTCCACTTT. This sequence encodes CASSLDRGAQASPLHF.

This chain uses TRBV2 with TRBJ1-4, with D uncertain. Germline CDR1 is SNHLY and CDR2 is FYNNEI. The V gene lost 3 bases and the J gene lost 8 bases, with 13 bases spanning the gap. The CDR3 has 14 amino acids. CDR3 sequence reads: CASSESGLGEKLFF. CDR3 in DNA: TGTGCCAGCAGTGAGTCGGGCCTTGGGGAAAAACTGTTTTTT.

The genes are TRBV7-8 and TRBJ1-2; D remains ambiguous. Germline V CDR1 and CDR2: SGHVS, FQNEAQ. This CDR3 region has 13 residues. Trimming stripped 5 bases from V and 4 bases from J, with 11 bases between. The CDR3 DNA follows: TGTGCCAGCAGCCAAAACGGCATCTATGGCTACACCTTC. It encodes CASSQNGIYGYTF.

The chain links TRBV10-3 to TRBJ1-1, with D possibly TRBD1 on 5 matching bases. The CDR3 loop spans 15 amino acids. The germline V and J ends were trimmed by 0 bases and 2 bases, with 10 bases remaining between them. CDR1 and CDR2 (germline): ENHRY, SYGVKD. The CDR3 sequence: CAISESAGGNTEAFF. The CDR3 nucleotides are TGTGCCATCAGTGAGTCCGCTGGGGGAAACACTGAAGCTTTCTTT.

The chain is built from TRBV29-1 and TRBJ1-2; 9 nucleotides agree with TRBD1. Losses at the gene ends were 5 bases for V and 3 bases for J; bases not matched to a gene: 4. This CDR3 is 13 amino acids long. Looked up from germline, CDR1 is SQVTM and CDR2 is ANQGSEA. The CDR3 sequence is CSVLRTGDYGYTF. The DNA of the CDR3 is TGCAGCGTTCTAAGGACAGGGGACTATGGCTACACCTTC.